A selection of T cell receptor beta chains follows, all from one sample in a study of T cell responses to AZD1222 COVID-19 vaccine. The protocol was immunoSEQ multiplex PCR, while the TCRdb copy is restricted to in-frame clones and leaves out a portion. The sample records some 100,000 clones, around nine tenths being singletons. The sequenced sample was peripheral blood, obtained on day 0 of AZD1222 vaccination. These receptors were obtained from an adult in good health. Each CDR3 is given with its conserved first and last residue. Each record gives: V gene, J gene, D gene, CDR3 protein, CDR3 DNA. A D gene is named only where the DNA matches it firmly.

v_call: TRBV4-2; j_call: TRBJ2-5; d_call: -; cdr3_aa: CASSQGTRKETQYF; cdr3_nt: TGTGCCAGCAGCCAAGGGACGCGGAAAGAGACCCAGTACTTC
v_call: TRBV24-1; j_call: TRBJ2-3; d_call: TRBD1; cdr3_aa: CATSAADRAWGDTQYF; cdr3_nt: TGTGCCACCAGTGCCGCAGACAGGGCTTGGGGAGATACGCAGTATTTT
v_call: TRBV19; j_call: TRBJ2-2; d_call: -; cdr3_aa: CASTRTRVKAGELFF; cdr3_nt: TGTGCCAGTACCCGGACGAGGGTGAAGGCCGGGGAGCTGTTTTTT
v_call: TRBV6-6; j_call: TRBJ1-3; d_call: -; cdr3_aa: CASTNGYFSNTIYF; cdr3_nt: TGTGCCAGCACCAACGGATATTTCTCGAACACCATATATTTT
v_call: TRBV7-2; j_call: TRBJ1-3; d_call: -; cdr3_aa: CASSFTGRDTIYF; cdr3_nt: TGTGCCAGCAGCTTCACAGGGAGAGACACCATATATTTT
v_call: TRBV5-4; j_call: TRBJ1-2; d_call: -; cdr3_aa: CASSLDLVGGRSYGYTF; cdr3_nt: TGTGCCAGCAGCTTGGATCTCGTTGGGGGTCGAAGCTATGGCTACACCTTC
v_call: TRBV4-3; j_call: TRBJ2-3; d_call: -; cdr3_aa: CASSHGGGRTDTQYF; cdr3_nt: TGCGCCAGCAGCCATGGGGGGGGGCGGACAGATACGCAGTATTTT
v_call: TRBV5-1; j_call: TRBJ1-1; d_call: -; cdr3_aa: CASSLDQPGTTEAFF; cdr3_nt: TGCGCCAGCAGCTTGGATCAGCCAGGGACCACTGAAGCTTTCTTT
v_call: TRBV19; j_call: TRBJ1-3; d_call: -; cdr3_aa: CASRRQGGSGNTIYF; cdr3_nt: TGTGCCAGTAGGCGGCAGGGAGGCTCTGGAAACACCATATATTTT
v_call: TRBV6-5; j_call: TRBJ2-3; d_call: TRBD2; cdr3_aa: CASRSGDFTDTQYF; cdr3_nt: TGTGCCAGCAGGAGCGGGGACTTCACAGATACGCAGTATTTT
v_call: TRBV7-9; j_call: TRBJ1-1; d_call: TRBD1; cdr3_aa: CASSSTGQPNTEAFF; cdr3_nt: TGTGCCAGCAGCAGCACGGGACAGCCAAACACTGAAGCTTTCTTT
v_call: TRBV15; j_call: TRBJ1-5; d_call: TRBD1; cdr3_aa: CATSRVWDRLNQPQHF; cdr3_nt: TGTGCCACCAGCAGAGTATGGGACAGGCTCAATCAGCCCCAGCATTTT
v_call: TRBV27; j_call: TRBJ1-2; d_call: -; cdr3_aa: CASSPQGGSRYGYTF; cdr3_nt: TGTGCCAGCAGTCCACAAGGGGGGTCCCGCTATGGCTACACCTTC
v_call: TRBV18; j_call: TRBJ1-2; d_call: TRBD1; cdr3_aa: CASSPPGQGIYGYTF; cdr3_nt: TGTGCCAGCTCACCACCGGGACAGGGAATTTATGGCTACACCTTC